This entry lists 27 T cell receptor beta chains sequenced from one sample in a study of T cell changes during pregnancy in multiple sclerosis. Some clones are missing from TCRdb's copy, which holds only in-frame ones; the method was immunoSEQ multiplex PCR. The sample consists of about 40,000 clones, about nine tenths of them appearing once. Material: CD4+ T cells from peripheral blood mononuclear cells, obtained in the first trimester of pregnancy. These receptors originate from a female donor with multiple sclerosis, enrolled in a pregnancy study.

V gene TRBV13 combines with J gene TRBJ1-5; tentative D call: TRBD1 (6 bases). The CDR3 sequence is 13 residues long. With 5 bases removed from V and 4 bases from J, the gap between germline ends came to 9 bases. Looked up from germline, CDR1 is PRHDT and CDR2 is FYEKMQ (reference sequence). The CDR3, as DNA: TGTGCCAGCAGCCAACAGGGAAATCAGCCCCAGCATTTT. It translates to CASSQQGNQPQHF. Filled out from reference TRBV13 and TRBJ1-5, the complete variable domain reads AAGVIQSPRHLIKEKRETATLKCYPIPRHDTVYWYQQGPGQDPQFLISFYEKMQSDKGSIPDRFSAQQFSDYHSELNMSSLELGDSALYFCASSQQGNQPQHFGDGTRLSIL.

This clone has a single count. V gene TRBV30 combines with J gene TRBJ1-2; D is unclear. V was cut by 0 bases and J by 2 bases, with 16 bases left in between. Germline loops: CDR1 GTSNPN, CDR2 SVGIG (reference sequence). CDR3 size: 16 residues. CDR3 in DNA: TGTGCCTGGAGTGTTCGGAGGCAGACCACAAACTATGGCTACACCTTC. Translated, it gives CAWSVRRQTTNYGYTF.

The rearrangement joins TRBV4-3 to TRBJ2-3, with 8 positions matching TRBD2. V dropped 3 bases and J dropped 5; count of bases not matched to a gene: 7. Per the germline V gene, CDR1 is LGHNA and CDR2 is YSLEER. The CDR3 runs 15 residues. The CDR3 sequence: CASSHLRGGQDTQYF. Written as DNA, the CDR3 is TGCGCCAGCAGCCATCTTCGGGGGGGCCAAGATACGCAGTATTTT.

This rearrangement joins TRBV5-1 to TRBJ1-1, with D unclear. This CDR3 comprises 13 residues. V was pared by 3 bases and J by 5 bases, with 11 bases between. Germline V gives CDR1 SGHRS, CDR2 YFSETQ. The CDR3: CASSSQAGTEAFF. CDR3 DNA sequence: TGCGCCAGCAGCTCCCAAGCGGGTACTGAAGCTTTCTTT.

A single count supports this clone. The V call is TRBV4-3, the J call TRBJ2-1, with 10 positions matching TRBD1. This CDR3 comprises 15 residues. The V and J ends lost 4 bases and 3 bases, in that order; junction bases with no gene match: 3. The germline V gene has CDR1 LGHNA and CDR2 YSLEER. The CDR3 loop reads CASSLGTGDYNEQFF. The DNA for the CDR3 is TGCGCCAGCAGCCTCGGGACAGGGGACTACAATGAGCAGTTCTTC.

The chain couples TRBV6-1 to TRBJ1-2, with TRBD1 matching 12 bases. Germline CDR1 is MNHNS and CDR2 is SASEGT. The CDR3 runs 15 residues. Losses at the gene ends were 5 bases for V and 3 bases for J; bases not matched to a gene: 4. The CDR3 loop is CASSKGQGADYGYTF. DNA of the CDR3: TGTGCCAGCAGTAAGGGACAGGGGGCGGACTATGGCTACACCTTC.

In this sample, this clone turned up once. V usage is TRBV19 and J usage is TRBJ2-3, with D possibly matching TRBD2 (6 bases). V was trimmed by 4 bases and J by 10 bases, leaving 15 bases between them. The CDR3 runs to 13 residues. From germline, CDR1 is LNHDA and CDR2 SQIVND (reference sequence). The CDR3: CASSTHGGEAQYF. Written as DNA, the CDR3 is TGTGCCAGTAGTACTCATGGCGGGGAAGCGCAGTATTTT.

Written as DNA, the CDR3 is TGTGCCATCAGTCACGGACAGGAATACTACGAGCAGTACTTC. Encoded protein: CAISHGQEYYEQYF. This rearrangement joins TRBV10-3 to TRBJ2-7; the match to TRBD1 covers 7 bases. Trimming removed 5 bases from V and 3 bases from J; junction bases left unmatched: 7. The germline V gene has CDR1 ENHRY and CDR2 SYGVKD. The CDR3 sequence is 14 residues long.

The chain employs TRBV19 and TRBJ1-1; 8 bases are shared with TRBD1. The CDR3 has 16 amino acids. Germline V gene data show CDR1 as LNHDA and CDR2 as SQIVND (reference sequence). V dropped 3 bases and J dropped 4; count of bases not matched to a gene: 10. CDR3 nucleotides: TGTGCCAGTAGTATGTCAGGGGGCCTTTTGGGCACTGAAGCTTTCTTT. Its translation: CASSMSGGLLGTEAFF.

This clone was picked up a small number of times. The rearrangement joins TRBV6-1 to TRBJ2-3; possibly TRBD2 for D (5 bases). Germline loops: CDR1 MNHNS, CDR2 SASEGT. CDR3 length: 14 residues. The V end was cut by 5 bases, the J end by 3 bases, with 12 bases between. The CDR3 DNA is TGTGCCAGCAGTCTGGGAGCCCAGACAGATACGCAGTATTTT. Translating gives CASSLGAQTDTQYF.

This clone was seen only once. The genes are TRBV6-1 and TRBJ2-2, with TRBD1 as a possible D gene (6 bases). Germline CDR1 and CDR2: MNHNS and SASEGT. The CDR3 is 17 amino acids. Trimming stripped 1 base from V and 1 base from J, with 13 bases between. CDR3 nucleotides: TGTGCCAGCAGTGAAGTTAGGACAGCCCTGAACACCGGGGAGCTGTTTTTT. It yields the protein CASSEVRTALNTGELFF.

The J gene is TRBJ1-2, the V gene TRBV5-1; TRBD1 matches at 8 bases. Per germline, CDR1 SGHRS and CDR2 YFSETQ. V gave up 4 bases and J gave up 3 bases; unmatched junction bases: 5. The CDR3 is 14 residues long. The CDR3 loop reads CASSPTGGDYGYTF. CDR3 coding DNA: TGCGCCAGCAGCCCTACAGGGGGGGACTATGGCTACACCTTC.

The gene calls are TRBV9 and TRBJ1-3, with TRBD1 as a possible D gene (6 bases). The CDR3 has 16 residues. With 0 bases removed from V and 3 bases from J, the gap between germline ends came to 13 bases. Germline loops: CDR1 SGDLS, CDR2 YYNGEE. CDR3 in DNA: TGTGCCAGCAGCGTAGCTCCAGGGGCGGGTGGAAACACCATATATTTT. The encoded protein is CASSVAPGAGGNTIYF. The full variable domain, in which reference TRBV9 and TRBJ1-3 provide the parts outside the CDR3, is DSGVTQTPKHLITATGQRVTLRCSPRSGDLSVYWYQQSLDQGLQFLIQYYNGEERAKGNILERFSAQQFPDLHSELNLSSLELGDSALYFCASSVAPGAGGNTIYFGEGSWLTVV.

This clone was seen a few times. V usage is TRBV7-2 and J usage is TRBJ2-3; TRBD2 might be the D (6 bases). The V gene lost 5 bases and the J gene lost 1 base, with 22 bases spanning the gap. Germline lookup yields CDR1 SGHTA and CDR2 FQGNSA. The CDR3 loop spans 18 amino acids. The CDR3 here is CASSRRGTQASGTDTQYF. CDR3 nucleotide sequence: TGTGCCAGCAGCCGTCGGGGGACTCAGGCTAGCGGCACAGATACGCAGTATTTT.

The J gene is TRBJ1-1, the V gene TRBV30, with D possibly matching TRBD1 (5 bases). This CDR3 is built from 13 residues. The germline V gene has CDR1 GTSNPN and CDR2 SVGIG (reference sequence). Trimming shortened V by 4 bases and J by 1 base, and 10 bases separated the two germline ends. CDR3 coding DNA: TGTGCCTGGAATCAGGGCCAGAACACTGAAGCTTTCTTT. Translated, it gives CAWNQGQNTEAFF.

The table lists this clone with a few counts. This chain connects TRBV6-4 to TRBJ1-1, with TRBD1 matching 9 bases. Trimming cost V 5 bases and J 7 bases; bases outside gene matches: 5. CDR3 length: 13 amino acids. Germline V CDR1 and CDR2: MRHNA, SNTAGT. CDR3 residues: CASSSGTGNEAFF. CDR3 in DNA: TGTGCCAGCAGTTCCGGGACAGGGAATGAAGCTTTCTTT.

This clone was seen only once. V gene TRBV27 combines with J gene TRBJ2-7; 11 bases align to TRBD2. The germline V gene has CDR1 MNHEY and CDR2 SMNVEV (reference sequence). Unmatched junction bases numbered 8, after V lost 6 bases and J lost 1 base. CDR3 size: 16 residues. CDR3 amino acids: CASSRAGTSGSYEQYF. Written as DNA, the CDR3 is TGTGCCAGCAGCCGAGCAGGGACTAGCGGATCCTACGAGCAGTACTTC.

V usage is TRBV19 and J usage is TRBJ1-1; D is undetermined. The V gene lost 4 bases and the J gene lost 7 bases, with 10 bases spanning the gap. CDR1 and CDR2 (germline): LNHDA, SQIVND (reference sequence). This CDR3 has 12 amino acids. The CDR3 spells CASSSYQREAFF. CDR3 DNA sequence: TGTGCCAGTAGTAGCTATCAGCGTGAAGCTTTCTTT. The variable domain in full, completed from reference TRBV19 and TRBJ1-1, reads DGGITQSPKYLFRKEGQNVTLSCEQNLNHDAMYWYRQDPGQGLRLIYYSQIVNDFQKGDIAEGYSVSREKKESFPLTVTSAQKNPTAFYLCASSSYQREAFFGQGTRLTVV.

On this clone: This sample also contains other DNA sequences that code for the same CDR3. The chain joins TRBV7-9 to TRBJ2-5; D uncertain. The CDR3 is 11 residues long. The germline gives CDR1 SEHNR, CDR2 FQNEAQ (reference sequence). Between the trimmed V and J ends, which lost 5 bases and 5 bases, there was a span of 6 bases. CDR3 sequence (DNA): TGTGCCAGCAGCCGTGAGGAGACCCAGTACTTC. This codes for CASSREETQYF. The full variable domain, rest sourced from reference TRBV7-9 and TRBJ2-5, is DTGVSQNPRHKITKRGQNVTFRCDPISEHNRLYWYRQTLGQGPEFLTYFQNEAQLEKSRLLSDRFSAERPKGSFSTLEIQRTEQGDSAMYLCASSREETQYFGPGTRLLVL.

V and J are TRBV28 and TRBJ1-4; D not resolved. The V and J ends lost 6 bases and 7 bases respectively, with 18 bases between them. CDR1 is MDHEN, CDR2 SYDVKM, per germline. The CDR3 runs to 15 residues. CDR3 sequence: CASSPRRGEGEKLFF. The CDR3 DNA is TGTGCCAGCAGCCCCCGGCGTGGGGAGGGTGAAAAACTGTTTTTT.

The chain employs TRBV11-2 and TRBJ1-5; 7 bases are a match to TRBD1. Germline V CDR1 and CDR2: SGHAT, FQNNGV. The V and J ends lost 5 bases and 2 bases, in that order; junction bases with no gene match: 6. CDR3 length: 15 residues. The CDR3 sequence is CASSPGGEGNQPQHF. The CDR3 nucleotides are TGTGCCAGCAGCCCAGGGGGTGAGGGCAATCAGCCCCAGCATTTT.

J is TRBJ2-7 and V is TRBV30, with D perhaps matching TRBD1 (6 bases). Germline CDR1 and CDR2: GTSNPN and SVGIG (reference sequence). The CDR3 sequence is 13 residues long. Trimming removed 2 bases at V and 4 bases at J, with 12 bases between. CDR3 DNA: TGTGCCTGGAGTCGGGACAAGTGGTACGAGCAGTACTTC. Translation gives CAWSRDKWYEQYF.

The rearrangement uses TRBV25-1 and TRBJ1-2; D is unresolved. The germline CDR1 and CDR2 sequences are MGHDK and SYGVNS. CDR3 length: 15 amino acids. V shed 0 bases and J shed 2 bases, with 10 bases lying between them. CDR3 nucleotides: TGTGCCAGCAGTGAATATATTGCCGGGAACTATGGCTACACCTTC. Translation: CASSEYIAGNYGYTF.

This chain's CDR3 is CAWSVRDTQYF. CDR3 DNA sequence: TGTGCCTGGAGTGTCCGGGATACGCAGTATTTT. The V and J genes are TRBV30 and TRBJ2-3; D call uncertain. Germline assignment: CDR1 GTSNPN and CDR2 SVGIG (reference sequence). The V and J ends lost 0 bases and 6 bases respectively, with 4 bases between them. This CDR3 spans 11 amino acids.

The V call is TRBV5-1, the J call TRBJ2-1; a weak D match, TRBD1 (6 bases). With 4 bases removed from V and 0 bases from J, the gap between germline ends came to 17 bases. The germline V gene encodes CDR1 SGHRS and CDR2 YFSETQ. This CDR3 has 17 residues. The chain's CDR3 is CASSTSGDSSSYNEQFF. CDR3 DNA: TGCGCCAGCAGCACGTCAGGGGATTCCAGCTCCTACAATGAGCAGTTCTTC.

The CDR3 nucleotides are TGTGCCATCAGTGTGGGGCAGGATATTTTCGAGCAGTTCTTC. Protein product: CAISVGQDIFEQFF. The V and J genes are TRBV10-3 and TRBJ2-1; D perhaps matches TRBD1 (5 bases). CDR1 is ENHRY, CDR2 SYGVKD, per germline. Trimming removed 4 bases from V and 10 bases from J, with 17 bases in between. This CDR3 is built from 14 residues.

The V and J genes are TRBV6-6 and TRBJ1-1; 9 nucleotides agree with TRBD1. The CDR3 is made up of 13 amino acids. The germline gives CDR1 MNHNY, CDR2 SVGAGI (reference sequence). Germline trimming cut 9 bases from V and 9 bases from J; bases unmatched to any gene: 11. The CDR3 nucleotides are TGTGCCAGTTACCGGGACAGGGAGTCTAAAGCTTTCTTT. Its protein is CASYRDRESKAFF.